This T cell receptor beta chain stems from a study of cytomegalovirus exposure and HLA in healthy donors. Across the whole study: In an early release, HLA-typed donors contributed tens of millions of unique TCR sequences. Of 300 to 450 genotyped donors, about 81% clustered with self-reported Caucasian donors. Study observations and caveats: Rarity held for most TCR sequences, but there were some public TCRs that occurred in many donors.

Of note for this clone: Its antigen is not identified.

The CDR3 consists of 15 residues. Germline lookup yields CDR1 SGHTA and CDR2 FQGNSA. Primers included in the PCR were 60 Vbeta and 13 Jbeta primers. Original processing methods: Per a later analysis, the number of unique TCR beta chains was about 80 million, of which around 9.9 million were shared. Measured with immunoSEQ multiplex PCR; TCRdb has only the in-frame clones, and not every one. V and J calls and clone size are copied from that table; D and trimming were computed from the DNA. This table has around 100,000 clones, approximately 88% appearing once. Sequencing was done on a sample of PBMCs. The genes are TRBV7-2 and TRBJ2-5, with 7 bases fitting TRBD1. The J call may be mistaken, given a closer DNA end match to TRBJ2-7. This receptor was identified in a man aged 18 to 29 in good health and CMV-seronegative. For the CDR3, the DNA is TGTGCCAGCAGCTTTGGGACAGTCCGATCCTACGAGCAGTACTTC. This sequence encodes CASSFGTVRSYEQYF.